This record looks at one T cell receptor beta chain sequence and its context. Its antigen has not been determined. Germline and junction disagree at one end, which may indicate a read error. Participants in the prospective study were enrolled through a virtual design, were aged roughly 18 to 95 years, and lived in 24 United States geographic areas. In the prospective study, cohorts were assigned on the basis of participant-reported clinical history obtained from a screening survey and a study questionnaire. In the prospective study, mobile phlebotomists collected whole blood, serum and a nasopharyngeal or oropharyngeal swab from each participant. Prospective study participants could optionally give additional blood draws and questionnaires over an approximately two-month period. Blood samples from the prospective study were shipped frozen or at room temperature prior to DNA extraction. CDR1 and CDR2, looked up from the germline V gene, are MDHEN and SYDVKM. The CDR3 sequence holds 15 residues, the cysteine and phenylalanine included. Of all the DNA, just the CDR3 is kept, 45 bases in frame from base 1.

This sample is part of a study of blood T cell repertoires in COVID-19 (dated by TCRdb to the early 2020s). With respect to the entire study: Samples covering the acute and convalescent phases of COVID-19 were provided by collaborators in the United States, Italy and Spain. The material from the prospective study consisted of cDNA or gDNA derived from T cells, B-cell-depleted T cells, or PBMCs. Subjects who had been exposed to COVID-19, were actively infected with it, or had recovered from it provided the deeply sampled blood TCRbeta repertoires that made up the dataset. A freely available public database, intended as a resource for researchers studying the immune response to SARS-CoV-2, is where the repertoires were released. Samples came from the ongoing ImmuneRACE study (first 160 participants) plus 1,254 subjects from 6 global collaborators. Nearly every sample came with metadata listing a de-identified subject ID, COVID-19 status, age in years and sex. HLA class I and class II types, where available, came from metadata supplied by the sample provider rather than from assay-based typing. What the work shows at the level of the full study, not this receptor alone: The amount of clinical and demographic metadata varied by source and participant and was provided uncurated.

TCRbeta CDR3 regions were amplified from genomic DNA using the immunoSEQ Assay, a bias-controlled multiplex PCR. As for the authors' bioinformatics: The number of nucleated cells in each sample was estimated by amplification of reference gene primers within the assay. To quantify the absolute abundance of each unique TCRbeta CDR3 rearrangement, sequence reads were collapsed and filtered. For each sample, productive Simpson clonality was calculated by taking the square root of Simpson's diversity index across productive rearrangements. TCRdb retrieved this table from immuneACCESS and kept in-frame rearrangements only. Not all clones are present; in checked studies, unresolved V genes account for under half, and no reason is known for the remainder. That table gives V, J and clone size, and the DNA gave D and trimming. Present in this sample are some 200,000 clones, 70% to 85% of which were seen just once. In total, the top ten clones hold approximately 1.3% of the sample.

Input material: PBMCs or T cells enriched from blood (not recorded which). This clonotype originated in a middle-aged woman with acute COVID-19. The sequence links TRBV28 to TRBJ2-7; a tentative D match to TRBD2 spans 6 bases. The DNA is TGTGCCAGCAGTTCCGCGGGAAGTGATTCCTACAAGCAGTACTTC. Its protein product is CASSSAGSDSYKQYF.